The T cell receptor beta chain under discussion was sequenced for a study of Graves' ophthalmopathy and Graves' hyperthyroidism (dated by TCRdb to 2016 to 2018). About the study as a whole: Peripheral blood was collected before any treatment was given, at the time of initial diagnosis. To explore V-J signatures that separate ophthalmopathy from hyperthyroidism, a discovery set of about a hundred patients was enrolled, consisting of about 41 with ophthalmopathy and around 60 with stable hyperthyroidism. After sampling, hyperthyroidism patients received methimazole starting at 30 mg daily, and ophthalmopathy patients received high-dose intravenous methylprednisolone. An independent validation cohort comprised fewer than 20 hyperthyroidism patients and about 16 patients who later progressed from hyperthyroidism to ophthalmopathy. In about six hyperthyroidism patients, T-cell repertoires of thyroid tissue and blood were compared. To tell Graves' ophthalmopathy apart from Graves' hyperthyroidism, and to predict which patients would progress to ophthalmopathy, the study relied on TCR beta repertoire signatures. In total, 135 blood samples were TCR-sequenced: roughly 45 ophthalmopathy, some 75 hyperthyroidism and some 17 hyperthyroidism-to-ophthalmopathy patients. For training and testing, the 100 patients in the discovery cohort were randomly divided in a 7:3 ratio. Broad study findings and their caveats: No statistical method was used to set the sample size in advance, and the investigators knew which group each participant was assigned to. In validation, the model predicted ophthalmopathy progression with 55% to 71% sensitivity and 72.22% specificity; roughly eleven predicted patients were CT-confirmed with GO in a median of 6.5 months. The 13-signature model separated ophthalmopathy from stable hyperthyroidism with 85% to 90% sensitivity and less than 83% specificity in cross-validation, and 80%/75% in the test set. Among expanded thyroid clonotypes with frequency above 0.001, most also showed up in blood, which suggests that blood repertoires may reflect the thyroid immune response.

From the cysteine up to the phenylalanine, the CDR3 has a length of 14 residues. CDR3 DNA is the only sequence kept; it has 42 bases, read in frame from the first base. A distance of 15 bases separates the germline ends of V and J, which lose 8 bases and 4 bases respectively. Hyperthyroidism was defined as stable when no progression to ophthalmopathy occurred within 18 months of follow-up. Patients with hyperthyroidism were aged 18 to 65 years, had been newly diagnosed, and had a disease duration of less than 2 months. Patients with other autoimmune diseases, uncontrolled infections, pregnancy or lactation were excluded from the study. Clinical symptoms, serum thyroxine, TRAb, thyroid ultrasound and orbital computed tomography were used for diagnosis. PBMCs were isolated from 8 to 10 ml of fresh peripheral blood by Ficoll-Paque density gradient centrifugation. Trizol reagent was used to extract the total RNA, and its quality was then checked on an Agilent 2100 Bioanalyzer.

For repertoire sequencing, the TCR beta CDR3 regions were amplified from RNA transcripts. The first round of RT-PCR was done with HTBI primers and the Qiagen OneStep RT-PCR kit, and was followed by a second round of multiplex PCR, then size selection and purification. The libraries underwent paired-end sequencing with 100 bp reads on an Illumina HiSeq2000. The authors' pipeline ran thus. Reads were processed with SOAPnuke, discarding reads with adapters, uncalled bases, mean Phred below 15, or no exact constant-primer or identifier match. High-quality paired reads were merged with COPE v1.2.5. Clonotypes were defined as unique nucleotide sequences and were aligned to IMGT TRB V, D and J references using MiTCR v1.1. The analysis was limited to V-J combinations with a frequency above 0.0001, which together covered over 99% of the repertoires. For each V-J combination, a TCR clonal expansion and chaos score was defined as the ratio of F50 clonal expansion to chaos observed in the TCRdist matrix. Welch's t-statistics and random forest were used to narrow the features down to about a dozen V-J combinations, which were then fed into a naive Bayes classifier. The Morisita-Horn index was used to measure how similar the thyroid and blood repertoires were. TCRdb reprocessed the public reads (quality trimming at Q25 with fastp, clone calling with MiXCR) and kept in-frame beta chains. CDR3 protein duplicates are merged, each entry listing the most common genes and DNA. TCRdb's processing, not the authors' own work, is the source of the V and J calls. The sample table shows approximately 380,000 distinct CDR3 sequences, and around a fifth are seen once. 2.5% to 3.5% of the sample is held by the ten biggest clonotypes.

A note on this clonotype: The specificity of this receptor is unknown. Per-base quality was not reported, and no clone a single base away is much larger than it.

Material: peripheral blood. The receptor comes from a woman under 30 with stable Graves' hyperthyroidism. Donor details come from another sample of the same person, matched by shared clones. The receptor chain draws on TRBV12-3 or TRBV12-4 and TRBJ1-5; a tentative D match to TRBD1 spans 5 bases. Here the CDR3 is given as CASARTTANQPQHF. The nucleotide sequence is given as TGTGCCAGCGCCAGGACGACAGCGAATCAGCCCCAGCATTTT.